These T cell receptor beta chains were read from a single sample in a study of T-cell memory formation after mild COVID-19. One entry per CDR3 protein, called by TCRdb with MiXCR from the 5' RACE reads. Here the sample spans roughly 100,000 distinct CDR3 sequences, more than 15% being singletons. Sequenced sample: PBMCs or a T cell subset sorted from them (not recorded which). The source is an adult woman who had mild COVID-19 (a few samples of this study predate the infection). Cell type and time point are not known. Each CDR3 is given with its conserved first and last residue. Fields, in order: V gene, D gene, clone size, J gene, CDR3 DNA, CDR3 protein. The D gene is left open where the match is weak. Not every row has a clone size; where given, it reads once, few, many or a size class.

v_gene: TRBV7-6; d_gene: TRBD2; abundance: -; j_gene: TRBJ2-2; CDR3nt: TGTGCCAGCAGTCTAGCGGGAGGGCCGAGGACCGGGGAGCTGTTTTTT; CDR3aa: CASSLAGGPRTGELFF
v_gene: TRBV5-4; d_gene: -; abundance: -; j_gene: TRBJ2-3; CDR3nt: TGTGCCAGCAGCCACCTGGACTACAGCCCAGATACGCAGTATTTT; CDR3aa: CASSHLDYSPDTQYF
v_gene: TRBV6-2/TRBV6-3; d_gene: TRBD1; abundance: -; j_gene: TRBJ2-3; CDR3nt: TGTGCCAGCAGTTACGGACAGGGTGCAGATACGCAGTATTTT; CDR3aa: CASSYGQGADTQYF
v_gene: TRBV12-3/TRBV12-4; d_gene: -; abundance: few; j_gene: TRBJ2-5; CDR3nt: TGTGCCAGCAGTTTTAGCTGGACCCTGGAGAAAGAGACCCAGTACTTC; CDR3aa: CASSFSWTLEKETQYF
v_gene: TRBV7-2; d_gene: -; abundance: -; j_gene: TRBJ2-1; CDR3nt: TGTGCCAGCAGCTTAGGGCTCGGTTACAATGAGCAGTTCTTC; CDR3aa: CASSLGLGYNEQFF
v_gene: TRBV12-3/TRBV12-4; d_gene: -; abundance: few; j_gene: TRBJ1-5; CDR3nt: TGTGCCAGCAGTTTAGGGGGATTTCAGCCCCAGCATTTT; CDR3aa: CASSLGGFQPQHF
v_gene: TRBV30; d_gene: -; abundance: few; j_gene: TRBJ1-2; CDR3nt: TGTGCCTGGAGTGTAAACATCTATGGCTACACCTTC; CDR3aa: CAWSVNIYGYTF
v_gene: TRBV19; d_gene: TRBD1; abundance: -; j_gene: TRBJ1-1; CDR3nt: TGTGCCAGTAGTATTTGGGACAGGTATCCTGAAGCTTTCTTT; CDR3aa: CASSIWDRYPEAFF
v_gene: TRBV6-5; d_gene: TRBD1; abundance: few; j_gene: TRBJ2-1; CDR3nt: TGTGCCAGCAGTTACTCGGGGACAGGGAATGAGCAGTTCTTC; CDR3aa: CASSYSGTGNEQFF
v_gene: TRBV27; d_gene: -; abundance: few; j_gene: TRBJ2-6; CDR3nt: TGTGCCAGCAGTCCGGAAGCCGGAGGGGCCAACGTCCTGACTTTC; CDR3aa: CASSPEAGGANVLTF
v_gene: TRBV12-3/TRBV12-4; d_gene: -; abundance: few; j_gene: TRBJ2-4; CDR3nt: TGTGCCAGCTCCGTTTCGTCGGGGCAAGATAAAAACATTCAGTACTTC; CDR3aa: CASSVSSGQDKNIQYF
v_gene: TRBV5-1; d_gene: TRBD2; abundance: -; j_gene: TRBJ2-1; CDR3nt: TGCGCCAGCAGCTTGAGGTCGCTAGCGGGACCAACCTACAATGAGCAGTTCTTC; CDR3aa: CASSLRSLAGPTYNEQFF
v_gene: TRBV12-3/TRBV12-4; d_gene: -; abundance: few; j_gene: TRBJ1-1; CDR3nt: TGTGCCAGCAGTTTGGTACAGTACACTGAAGCTTTCTTT; CDR3aa: CASSLVQYTEAFF
v_gene: TRBV5-1; d_gene: TRBD1; abundance: -; j_gene: TRBJ2-1; CDR3nt: TGCGCCAGCAGCTTTGGGACAGGCTCCTACAATGAGCAGTTCTTC; CDR3aa: CASSFGTGSYNEQFF
v_gene: TRBV6-2/TRBV6-3; d_gene: -; abundance: -; j_gene: TRBJ2-3; CDR3nt: TGTGCCAGCAGTTACGAACGGCCCACAGATACGCAGTATTTT; CDR3aa: CASSYERPTDTQYF
v_gene: TRBV11-2; d_gene: TRBD2; abundance: -; j_gene: TRBJ2-5; CDR3nt: TGTGCCAGCAGCTTAGATGCACTAGCGGGGGTACCCTTTCAAGAGACCCAGTACTTC; CDR3aa: CASSLDALAGVPFQETQYF
v_gene: TRBV6-5; d_gene: TRBD1; abundance: few; j_gene: TRBJ1-1; CDR3nt: TGTGCCAGCAGTTACAATACAGGGGTGCGGGAAGCTTTCTTT; CDR3aa: CASSYNTGVREAFF